The clone carrying this T cell receptor beta chain has a handful of counts. Antigen: not known. Mouse germline and gene names are used. The read finishes 4 residues shy of the CDR3 end, and the germline J gene is used to complete it. Germline CDR1 and CDR2: NNHNN and SYGAGS (reference sequence). The CDR3 is made up of 12 amino acids. V was cut by 4 bases and J by 0 bases, with 3 bases left in between. The data belong to a study of CD8+ T cells in alopecia areata. About the research overall: Female C3H/HeJ mice aged roughly 7-10 weeks received skin from spontaneously alopecic C3H/HeJ graft donors aged roughly 6-12 months.

Study observations and caveats: Affected lesional scalp, above all in alopecia totalis/universalis, was more clonal than normal scalp. Among the cells sequenced in scalp samples are also the resident alphabeta T cells of normal skin. Patients displayed less clarity in TCR sharing than mice, a finding possibly related to HLA.

Markers including CD4, CD8alpha, NKG2D and NKG2ACE guided sorting of pooled cutaneous lymph node cells. Extracted RNA was reverse transcribed into cDNA, the sequencing template. Sequencing used immunoSEQ multiplex PCR; TCRdb keeps in-frame clones, though not all of them. The sample is made up of about 270,000 clones, none counted only once. This sequence was found in a C3H/HeJ mouse with alopecia areata. Strain haplotype (MHC): H2-k. The chain joins TRBV13-2 to TRBJ2-3; D gene uncertain. The sample consisted of CD4+ T cells sorted from a lymph node. The covered CDR3 bases are TGTGCCAGCGGTCTTAGTGCAGAA. As protein: CASGLSAE. The whole CDR3 sequence is CASGLSAETLYF.